These 15 T cell receptor beta chains share one sample of origin, sequenced in a study of T-cell reconstitution after alpha-beta-depleted transplantation in children. Preparation of the TCRbeta library used unique molecular identifiers. In TCRdb, the PCR reads were re-called with MiXCR into one record per CDR3 protein. The table records 200,000 to 300,000 distinct CDR3 sequences, 9.5% to 15% of them present only once. The source was PBMCs from the stem cell graft donor, collected from the stem cell graft. The source of these receptors is a human donor who donated a stem cell graft to a child with acute lymphoblastic leukemia.

In this sample, this clonotype turned up many times. The V and J genes are TRBV24-1 and TRBJ2-3; D is perhaps TRBD1 (6 bases). CDR3 length: 13 residues. The V gene lost 7 bases and the J gene lost 5 bases, with 12 bases spanning the gap. Germline V gene lookup returns CDR1 KGHDR and CDR2 SFDVKD. Here the CDR3 DNA reads TGTGCCACCAGAAGGGGGTCCAGAGATACGCAGTATTTT. Encoded protein: CATRRGSRDTQYF.

In its sample, this clonotype was seen many times. The chain carries TRBV27 and TRBJ2-5, with D perhaps TRBD2 (5 bases). Germline loops: CDR1 MNHEY, CDR2 SMNVEV (reference sequence). The V gene lost 2 bases and the J gene lost 4 bases, with 11 bases spanning the gap. The CDR3 has 14 residues. CDR3 nucleotides: TGTGCCAGCAGTTTAGAGGCTAGCCGAGAGACCCAGTACTTC. Translating gives CASSLEASRETQYF.

The chain combines TRBV5-6 with TRBJ2-1, with unresolved D. The length of the CDR3 is 15 residues. With 2 bases removed from V and 0 bases from J, the gap between germline ends came to 9 bases. Looked up from germline, CDR1 is SGHDT and CDR2 is YYEEEE. The CDR3 DNA reads as TGTGCCAGCAGCTTATTAGCTCTCTCCTACAATGAGCAGTTCTTC. Protein sequence: CASSLLALSYNEQFF. Based on the CDR3 plus reference TRBV5-6 and TRBJ2-1, the full variable domain is DAGVTQSPTHLIKTRGQQVTLRCSPKSGHDTVSWYQQALGQGPQFIFQYYEEEERQRGNFPDRFSGHQFPNYSSELNVNALLLGDSALYLCASSLLALSYNEQFFGPGTRLTVL.

This clonotype has ten or more counts. The gene calls are TRBV29-1 and TRBJ2-7, with 11 bases matching TRBD2. Germline CDR1 is SQVTM and CDR2 is ANQGSEA. This CDR3 has 15 residues. The V and J ends lost 4 bases and 3 bases, in that order; junction bases with no gene match: 8. This CDR3 is CSVAKPGLADYEQYF. DNA for the CDR3: TGCAGCGTTGCGAAACCGGGACTAGCGGACTACGAGCAGTACTTC.

This clonotype was seen many times. The chain recombines TRBV6-1 with TRBJ2-1; the match to TRBD1 covers 9 bases. V shed 1 base, J shed 12 bases, and the junction held 7 bases outside the gene matches. The germline CDR1 and CDR2 sequences are MNHNS and SASEGT. CDR3 length: 14 residues. CDR3 protein: CASSEVGDRGLQFF. CDR3 nucleotide sequence: TGTGCCAGCAGTGAAGTGGGAGACAGGGGGTTGCAGTTCTTC.

This clonotype has a count of ten or more. This rearrangement joins TRBV7-2 to TRBJ2-1, with 8 nucleotides matching TRBD2. Trimming at V came to 1 base and at J to 7 bases, leaving 6 bases not matched to a gene. CDR3 length: 15 amino acids. The V gene's germline CDR1 is SGHTA and CDR2 FQGNSA. The CDR3 spells CASSLVRGGRNEQFF. The CDR3 DNA reads TGTGCCAGCAGCTTAGTCCGCGGGGGGCGGAATGAGCAGTTCTTC.

This clonotype was detected ten times or more. The rearrangement uses TRBV5-1 and TRBJ2-1, with no clear D. Germline V CDR1 and CDR2: SGHRS, YFSETQ. V was pared by 5 bases and J by 1 base, with 7 bases between. CDR3 length: 13 residues. Written as DNA, the CDR3 is TGCGCCAGCAGTCCGACGTCCTACAATGAGCAGTTCTTC. Protein: CASSPTSYNEQFF.

The table lists this clonotype with many counts. The chain is built from TRBV4-2 and TRBJ1-6; no clear D. Trimming took 0 bases from V and 10 from J, leaving 16 bases between them. The CDR3 has 16 amino acids. Germline V gene data show CDR1 as LGHNA and CDR2 as YNFKEQ. The CDR3 DNA reads TGTGCCAGCAGCCAAGAAAGGCGTACCGTGGGATCACCCCTCCACTTT. This gives the protein CASSQERRTVGSPLHF.

As regards this clonotype: A read error may be the cause here, since a much bigger clone is one base away. V usage is TRBV24-1 and J usage is TRBJ2-2; D is unclear. Germline V CDR1 and CDR2: KGHDR, SFDVKD. The CDR3 consists of 13 residues. CDR3 residues: CATSGDGTGQLFF. CDR3 bases: TGTGCCACCAGTGGGGATGGTACCGGGCAGCTGTTTTTT.

This clonotype was counted only a few times. This rearrangement joins TRBV30 to TRBJ1-1; TRBD1 is a possible D gene (5 bases). Looked up from germline, CDR1 is GTSNPN and CDR2 is SVGIG (reference sequence). The CDR3 has 13 residues. Trimming shortened V by 2 bases and J by 4 bases, and 11 bases separated the two germline ends. CDR3 coding DNA: TGTGCCTGGAGTACGGGGACCCCCACTGAAGCTTTCTTT. Its protein product is CAWSTGTPTEAFF. The variable domain in full, with the rest retrieved from reference TRBV30 and TRBJ1-1, is SQTIHQWPATLVQPVGSPLSLECTVEGTSNPNLYWYRQAAGRGLQLLFYSVGIGQISSEVPQNLSASRPQDRQFILSSKKLLLSDSGFYLCAWSTGTPTEAFFGQGTRLTVV.

This clonotype was counted at least ten times. The rearrangement uses TRBV20-1 and TRBJ2-7; either TRBD1 or TRBD2 may supply D (6 bases each). The CDR3 has 15 amino acids. Germline values: CDR1 DFQATT, CDR2 SNEGSKA (reference sequence). The ends were cut back, 6 bases at V and 0 bases at J, with 18 bases in the middle. For the CDR3, the DNA is TGCAGTGCGACCCTTATGGGGGGCTCCTCCTACGAGCAGTACTTC. It encodes CSATLMGGSSYEQYF.

This clonotype occurred many times. This sequence joins TRBV27 and TRBJ1-1; D not certain. Trimming removed 3 bases at V and 5 bases at J, with 10 bases between. The germline CDR1 and CDR2 sequences are MNHEY and SMNVEV (reference sequence). The CDR3 runs 13 residues. CDR3 sequence reads: CASSLSSETEAFF. DNA for the CDR3: TGTGCCAGCAGTTTGTCGTCGGAAACTGAAGCTTTCTTT.

The chain uses TRBV20-1 and TRBJ2-3; 10 bases match TRBD2. This CDR3 comprises 16 residues. The germline CDR1 and CDR2 sequences are DFQATT and SNEGSKA (reference sequence). With 5 bases clipped from V and 3 bases from J, the junction kept 11 bases outside the gene matches. The CDR3 reads CSASGTSESFTDTQYF. The CDR3 bases are TGCAGTGCTTCAGGGACTAGCGAAAGCTTTACAGATACGCAGTATTTT.

This clonotype turned up a few times. The V and J genes are TRBV20-1 and TRBJ2-3, with D perhaps being TRBD1 or TRBD2 (5 bases each). From germline, CDR1 is DFQATT and CDR2 SNEGSKA (reference sequence). This CDR3 has 13 amino acids. The V end lost 7 bases, the J end lost 3 bases, and 14 bases lay between the germline ends. The CDR3 sequence: CSERGIGTDTQYF. The CDR3, as DNA: TGCAGTGAGAGGGGTATTGGGACAGATACGCAGTATTTT.

This clonotype was recorded at least ten times. The chain joins TRBV14 to TRBJ2-7, with D hard to call. Germline V gene data show CDR1 as SGHDN and CDR2 as FVKESK. Trimming removed 1 base at V and 5 bases at J, with 6 bases between. The CDR3 totals 12 residues. DNA of the CDR3: TGTGCCAGCAGCCAAGTCACACACGAGCAGTACTTC. Translation: CASSQVTHEQYF.